This T cell receptor beta chain was observed in a study of T cells expressing NK-cell markers. About the study: The TCR beta repertoires were obtained from sorted CD3+CD56+NKG2C+, CD3+CD56+NKG2C- and CD3+CD56-NKG2C+ T cells. Notes on the study in general: These clonotypes additionally ranked first within the CD3+CD56-NKG2C+ fraction of four donors. No clear determination of HCMV specificity was made for expanded NKG2C+ T cell clones.

With UMIs, 5'RACE template switching was used to make TCR beta cDNA. TCRdb re-called the 5' RACE reads and gives one entry per CDR3 protein, without DNA. The specimen's table records some 600,000 distinct CDR3 sequences. As for this clonotype: The antigen is undetermined.

Germline loops: CDR1 SGHAT, CDR2 FQNNGV. The CDR3 totals 15 residues. Source material: blood T cells: a sorted CD56 or NKG2C T cell subset, CD4+ or CD8+ T cells, or bulk PBMC T cells (not recorded which). The rearrangement links TRBV11-2 to TRBJ2-3. This clonotype was obtained from a man younger than 30 in good health. CDR3 residues: CASSLEFGVGDTQYF.